This TCR beta chain came from a study of CXCR3-negative and CXCR3-positive naive CD8 T cells. Study-wide results and caveats: The TRB CDR3s that CXCR3-positive naive cells carried were more hydrophobic than those of CXCR3-negative naive cells. The study found comparably high diversity in both naive subsets and much lower diversity in memory CD8+ cells. Memory cells differed in TRBV-TRBJ usage, but naive CXCR3-negative and CXCR3-positive cells had similar usage.

Among CD8+ T cells, naive ones were CD45RO-CCR7+CD27+CD95-. The CDR3 extends over 15 amino acids. Germline-derived CDR1 and CDR2 are SQVTM and ANQGSEA. Details on this clonotype: The antigen is undetermined.

UMI-labeled 5' RACE TRB cDNA libraries were prepared from the cells. TCRdb reprocessed the 5' RACE reads and keeps a single row for each CDR3 protein, giving no DNA. This sample's table has about 58,000 distinct CDR3 sequences. Sequencing was carried out using naive CXCR3- CD8+ T cells from blood. As for subset: CD45RO-CCR7+CD27+CD95- naive CD8+ T cells lacking CXCR3 (TNR3-). This chain joins TRBV29-1 and TRBJ2-7; TCRdb picks TRBD1, but there is no DNA to check that call. The TCR originated in a human donor in good health. Some clones in this sample may be carry-over from other donors' samples. CDR3 sequence: CSVEGTGGTSYEQYF.